The present T cell receptor beta chain was sequenced within a study of breast tumors, draining lymph nodes, adjacent tissues. TCRdb itself ran the multiplex PCR reads through MiXCR, one entry per CDR3 protein. The data show 120,000 to 150,000 distinct CDR3 sequences, about 33% seen once. This clonotype was seen many times. Its target is not known. Breast cancer patients provided tissue from their axillary draining lymph nodes. In germline, CDR1 is SQVTM, CDR2 ANQGSEA. The CDR3 is 12 amino acids. V was clipped by 7 bases and J by 6 bases, with 12 bases between them. Study results and limitations: Tumor TCR diversity was below lymph nodes but above nontumor tissue. Tumor T cell lymph node origin was a supported hypothesis, not proven.

Material for sequencing was axillary lymph node tissue. The rearrangement joins TRBV29-1 to TRBJ2-2; unclear D gene. The receptor was derived from a female donor with breast cancer. Some clones in this sample may be carry-over from other donors' samples. Written as DNA, the CDR3 is TGCAGCGCGCAATCTCAGGCCGGGGAGCTGTTTTTT. This translates into CSAQSQAGELFF.